This note documents a single TCR beta chain sequence. This CDR3 comprises 17 residues. The V segment lost 3 bases and the J segment 5 bases; nucleotides outside the gene matches: 14. Germline V lookup: CDR1 KGHDR, CDR2 SFDVKD. Assay: immunoSEQ multiplex PCR; the TCRdb copy retains only in-frame clones and omits some. The sample carries roughly 120,000 clones, roughly 85% recorded once. The data derive from a study of T cell responses to AZD1222 COVID-19 vaccine. The chain couples TRBV24-1 to TRBJ1-2; 7 nucleotides match TRBD1. The sequence was obtained from an adult in good health. This material consisted of peripheral blood, taken on day 0 of MenACWY control vaccination. DNA for the CDR3: TGTGCCACCAGTGATCACGATGACAGGCCAGGGGGGTATGGCTACACCTTC. The encoded protein is CATSDHDDRPGGYGYTF.